Presented here are 30 T cell receptor beta chains from one specimen sequenced in a study of blood T cell repertoires in COVID-19. Clones were sequenced by immunoSEQ multiplex PCR, and TCRdb holds only the in-frame ones, with some missing. Among some 260,000 clones listed, roughly 88% were seen once. The sample consisted of peripheral blood. These receptors came from a woman in her 70s with COVID-19, enrolled during active disease.

The chain is built from TRBV19 and TRBJ1-1; TRBD1 might be the D (5 bases). Trimming took off 3 bases at V and 10 bases at J, with 9 bases between the two ends. The CDR3 has 11 amino acids. Germline assignment: CDR1 LNHDA and CDR2 SQIVND (reference sequence). The DNA for the CDR3 is TGTGCCAGTAGTATTGTGGGGGGAGCTTTCTTT. Protein product: CASSIVGGAFF.

The rearrangement uses TRBV5-1 and TRBJ2-1, with TRBD2 matching 13 bases. The junction had 4 bases not matched to a gene; V was cut back by 4 bases and J by 3 bases. The CDR3 is made up of 16 amino acids. Germline values: CDR1 SGHRS, CDR2 YFSETQ. CDR3 protein: CASSGTSGRVYNEQFF. The CDR3 region has the DNA TGCGCCAGCAGCGGAACTAGCGGGAGGGTCTACAATGAGCAGTTCTTC.

The V gene is TRBV27, the J gene TRBJ2-1; 12 bases agree with TRBD2. Germline CDR1 MNHEY, CDR2 SMNVEV (reference sequence). This CDR3 contains 15 residues. With V trimmed by 4 bases and J by 7 bases, 5 bases remained unmatched. CDR3 loop: CASSYLAGGGNEQFF. The CDR3 DNA reads as TGTGCCAGCAGTTACCTAGCGGGAGGGGGGAATGAGCAGTTCTTC.

The rearrangement links TRBV6-5 to TRBJ1-1; D remains unclear. V was cut by 5 bases and J by 7 bases, with 8 bases left in between. The germline gives CDR1 MNHEY, CDR2 SVGAGI. The CDR3 length is 11 residues. The CDR3 sequence: CASSRDFEAFF. The DNA for the CDR3 is TGTGCCAGCAGTCGTGACTTTGAAGCTTTCTTT.

The DNA for the CDR3 is TGTGCCAGCCTTCCTCGAGGTAGCGCCAACAATGAGCAGTTCTTC. Translation: CASLPRGSANNEQFF. The chain uses TRBV28 and TRBJ2-1, with D possibly being TRBD2 (5 bases). Trimming took off 8 bases at V and 5 bases at J, with 19 bases between the two ends. CDR1 is MDHEN and CDR2 is SYDVKM in the germline V gene. The CDR3 is 15 residues long.

The chain has TRBV9 and TRBJ2-5; 10 nucleotides agree with TRBD1. V was pared by 4 bases and J by 3 bases, with 6 bases of the junction left unmatched. The V gene's germline CDR1 is SGDLS and CDR2 YYNGEE. The CDR3 sequence is 15 residues long. This CDR3 is CASSRAGTGEETQYF. The CDR3 DNA is TGTGCCAGCAGCCGGGCCGGGACAGGGGAAGAGACCCAGTACTTC. The complete variable domain, with remaining parts taken from reference TRBV9 and TRBJ2-5, reads DSGVTQTPKHLITATGQRVTLRCSPRSGDLSVYWYQQSLDQGLQFLIQYYNGEERAKGNILERFSAQQFPDLHSELNLSSLELGDSALYFCASSRAGTGEETQYFGPGTRLLVL.

This clone was counted only a few times. This chain links TRBV15 with TRBJ2-5, with 12 bases aligning to TRBD2. The CDR3 length is 16 residues. V lost 3 bases and J lost 2; bases outside the gene matches: 4. Germline loops: CDR1 LNHNV, CDR2 YYDKDF (reference sequence). The CDR3 nucleotides read TGTGCCACCAGCAGTCAAGGACTAGCGGGGCAAGAGACCCAGTACTTC. Encoded protein: CATSSQGLAGQETQYF.

The chain employs TRBV11-3 and TRBJ2-1, with 14 bases that match TRBD2. The CDR3 loop spans 15 amino acids. V gave up 6 bases and J gave up 9 bases; unmatched junction bases: 7. CDR1 is SGHNT, CDR2 YENEEA, per germline. CDR3 amino acids: CASSSGTSGRSEQFF. Here the CDR3 DNA reads TGTGCCAGCAGTTCCGGGACTAGCGGGAGATCTGAGCAGTTCTTC.

The chain carries TRBV5-1 and TRBJ1-2; TRBD1 matches at 10 bases. After removal of 6 bases from V and 1 base from J, the junction contained 6 bases not matched to a gene. Germline V gives CDR1 SGHRS, CDR2 YFSETQ. The CDR3 sequence is 15 residues long. CDR3 nucleotides: TGCGCCAGCAAAACCGGGACAGGGGTTAACTATGGCTACACCTTC. Translating gives CASKTGTGVNYGYTF. Full variable domain (outside the CDR3, taken from reference TRBV5-1 and TRBJ1-2): KAGVTQTPRYLIKTRGQQVTLSCSPISGHRSVSWYQQTPGQGLQFLFEYFSETQRNKGNFPGRFSGRQFSNSRSEMNVSTLELGDSALYLCASKTGTGVNYGYTFGSGTRLTVV.

This clone appeared once. The chain combines TRBV15 with TRBJ2-7; D is perhaps TRBD1 (5 bases). The CDR3 is 14 residues long. Germline V lookup: CDR1 LNHNV, CDR2 YYDKDF (reference sequence). The V and J ends lost 1 base and 5 bases respectively, with 12 bases between them. The CDR3 loop is CATSRVQGTDEQYF. DNA for the CDR3: TGTGCCACCAGCAGAGTCCAGGGAACGGACGAGCAGTACTTC.

The chain carries TRBV30 and TRBJ2-3, with 12 nucleotides matching TRBD2. The V gene end was trimmed by 1 base and the J gene end by 6 bases; junction bases not matched to a gene: 8. The CDR3 has 16 residues. The germline gives CDR1 GTSNPN, CDR2 SVGIG (reference sequence). The CDR3 DNA reads as TGTGCCTGGAGTGCCCAACTAGCGGGAGGTCATGATACGCAGTATTTT. Amino acid sequence: CAWSAQLAGGHDTQYF.

The rearrangement joins TRBV7-9 to TRBJ2-3, with 7 bases identical to TRBD1. V was pared by 3 bases and J by 6 bases, with 6 bases of the junction left unmatched. The CDR3 totals 14 residues. Per germline, CDR1 SEHNR and CDR2 FQNEAQ (reference sequence). The CDR3 coding sequence is TGTGCCAGCAGCTTCGCAGGGGGATCGGATACGCAGTATTTT. Translation gives CASSFAGGSDTQYF.

The rearrangement links TRBV7-9 to TRBJ1-1; a possible D gene is TRBD1 (6 bases). CDR3 length equals 13 residues. Germline V CDR1 and CDR2: SEHNR, FQNEAQ (reference sequence). The ends were cut back, 6 bases at V and 12 bases at J, with 20 bases in the middle. For the CDR3, the DNA is TGTGCCAGCAGATATATAGGGGGAACGGAATCTTTCTTT. This encodes CASRYIGGTESFF. Filled out from reference TRBV7-9 and TRBJ1-1, the complete variable domain reads DTGVSQNPRHKITKRGQNVTFRCDPISEHNRLYWYRQTLGQGPEFLTYFQNEAQLEKSRLLSDRFSAERPKGSFSTLEIQRTEQGDSAMYLCASRYIGGTESFFGQGTRLTVV.

The rearrangement links TRBV2 to TRBJ2-2, with TRBD2 identical over 8 bases. J gave up 6 bases and V 1 base, and 13 bases lay outside the gene matches. Germline CDR1 and CDR2: SNHLY and FYNNEI. The CDR3 extends over 18 amino acids. The chain's CDR3 is CASSEGKQRESAAGELFF. CDR3 coding DNA: TGTGCCAGCAGTGAAGGTAAGCAGCGGGAGTCGGCGGCCGGGGAGCTGTTTTTT.

The J gene is TRBJ2-2, the V gene TRBV7-3, with 16 bases identical to TRBD2. The CDR3 runs to 19 residues. From germline, CDR1 is SGHTA and CDR2 FQGTGA. V gave up 5 bases and J gave up 6 bases; unmatched junction bases: 12. In DNA form, the CDR3 reads TGTGCCAGCAGCCGAACAGGGACTAGCGGGAGGGGGGTCGCCGGGGAGCTGTTTTTT. Translating it yields CASSRTGTSGRGVAGELFF.

V gene TRBV21-1 combines with J gene TRBJ1-2. TRBV21-1 is flagged as a pseudogene. The CDR3 is 13 residues long. CDR3 residues: CASIDSSDYGYTF. CDR3 nucleotide sequence: TGTGCCAGCATCGATTCTTCGGACTATGGCTACACCTTC.

This clone was found once. The V and J genes are TRBV19 and TRBJ2-4, with D possibly matching TRBD2 (7 bases). V was trimmed by 7 bases and J by 7 bases, leaving 14 bases between them. The CDR3 consists of 13 residues. Germline assignment: CDR1 LNHDA and CDR2 SQIVND (reference sequence). CDR3 DNA sequence: TGTGCCAGTACAAGGGGAGGGGGGAACATTCAGTACTTC. Its protein product is CASTRGGGNIQYF.

The V call is TRBV5-1, the J call TRBJ2-1, with 8 bases aligning to TRBD1. In germline, CDR1 is SGHRS, CDR2 YFSETQ. The CDR3 has 14 residues. J gave up 4 bases and V 8 bases, and 8 bases lay outside the gene matches. CDR3 DNA sequence: TGCGCCAGTCGCACGGGACAGGAGTACAATGAGCAGTTCTTC. It translates to CASRTGQEYNEQFF.

This sequence joins TRBV7-3 and TRBJ2-7; tentatively, D is TRBD2 (6 bases). Trimming took off 0 bases at V and 6 bases at J, with 15 bases between the two ends. This CDR3 comprises 15 residues. Germline lookup yields CDR1 SGHTA and CDR2 FQGTGA. CDR3 loop: CASSLTGEAFGEQYF. The CDR3 DNA is TGTGCCAGCAGCTTAACCGGGGAGGCCTTTGGCGAGCAGTACTTC. Full variable domain (remainder filled in from reference TRBV7-3 and TRBJ2-7): GAGVSQTPSNKVTEKGKYVELRCDPISGHTALYWYRQSLGQGPEFLIYFQGTGAADDSGLPNDRFFAVRPEGSVSTLKIQRTERGDSAVYLCASSLTGEAFGEQYFGPGTRLTVT.

V is TRBV2 and J is TRBJ2-7; TRBD2 agrees at 14 bases. This CDR3 comprises 16 residues. The V segment lost 6 bases and the J segment 3 bases; nucleotides outside the gene matches: 7. From germline, CDR1 is SNHLY and CDR2 FYNNEI. Written as DNA, the CDR3 is TGTGCCAGCAGAGAGGGACTAGCGGGAGATTTCTACGAGCAGTACTTC. As protein: CASREGLAGDFYEQYF.

Written as DNA, the CDR3 is TGTGCCAGCACCCCCGGCAGGGCAGATTCACCCCTCCACTTT. This encodes CASTPGRADSPLHF. The rearrangement links TRBV9 to TRBJ1-6; tentatively, D is TRBD1 (5 bases). The CDR3 spans 14 residues. Trimming pared 6 bases from V and 8 bases from J, leaving 15 bases between. Germline-derived CDR1 and CDR2 are SGDLS and YYNGEE.

The CDR3 region has the DNA TGTGCCAGTAGTATAGTTCCCTTGGCGGGAGTAGAGACCCAGTACTTC. Amino acid sequence: CASSIVPLAGVETQYF. The chain links TRBV19 to TRBJ2-5, with 7 nucleotides matching TRBD2. The V gene's germline CDR1 is LNHDA and CDR2 SQIVND (reference sequence). The CDR3 is 16 residues long. The V gene end was trimmed by 1 base and the J gene end by 4 bases; junction bases not matched to a gene: 9.

The chain couples TRBV6-2 or TRBV6-3 to TRBJ1-2; D not certain. Trimming took 2 bases from V and 2 from J, leaving 9 bases between them. This CDR3 has 14 amino acids. CDR1 and CDR2 (germline): MNHEY, SVGEGT. The chain's CDR3 is CASSYLRGNYGYTF. The CDR3 nucleotides are TGTGCCAGCAGTTACCTACGGGGAAACTATGGCTACACCTTC.

V is TRBV5-1 and J is TRBJ2-7; TRBD2 aligns across 13 bases. The CDR3 has 15 residues. V was pared by 3 bases and J by 2 bases, with 2 bases of the junction left unmatched. Germline V CDR1 and CDR2: SGHRS, YFSETQ. CDR3 in DNA: TGCGCCAGCAGCTCGGGGACTAGCGGGACCTACGAGCAGTACTTC. It codes for CASSSGTSGTYEQYF.

The chain links TRBV10-3 to TRBJ2-1; tentatively, D is TRBD1 (7 bases). Trimming removed 2 bases from V and 3 bases from J, with 11 bases in between. From germline, CDR1 is ENHRY and CDR2 SYGVKD. The CDR3 contains 15 residues. The CDR3 coding sequence is TGTGCCATCAGTGAGGGTCAGGGGGGCTACAATGAGCAGTTCTTC. Translated, it gives CAISEGQGGYNEQFF.

The chain employs TRBV30 and TRBJ1-5; 9 nucleotides match TRBD1. Trimming took 2 bases from V and 6 from J; bases not matched to a gene: 8. Germline lookup yields CDR1 GTSNPN and CDR2 SVGIG (reference sequence). This CDR3 comprises 15 residues. This CDR3 reads CAWSRDRGEAQPQHF. CDR3 nucleotide sequence: TGTGCCTGGAGTAGAGACAGGGGGGAGGCTCAGCCCCAGCATTTT. The whole variable domain, remainder taken from reference TRBV30 and TRBJ1-5, is SQTIHQWPATLVQPVGSPLSLECTVEGTSNPNLYWYRQAAGRGLQLLFYSVGIGQISSEVPQNLSASRPQDRQFILSSKKLLLSDSGFYLCAWSRDRGEAQPQHFGDGTRLSIL.

Here the CDR3 DNA reads TGTGCCAGCAGTTCGGGACAGGCCCCAGAAAAACTGTTTTTT. Protein product: CASSSGQAPEKLFF. This chain joins TRBV7-2 and TRBJ1-4, with 8 positions matching TRBD1. The CDR3 loop spans 14 amino acids. V was clipped by 6 bases and J by 8 bases; unmatched bases: 8. Germline V lookup: CDR1 SGHTA, CDR2 FQGNSA.

The sample holds one count of this clone. In DNA, the CDR3 is TGTGCCAGCAGTTCGGCGACAGAGAATGAAAAACTGTTTTTT. Translation gives CASSSATENEKLFF. V gene TRBV6-5 combines with J gene TRBJ1-4; a weak D match, TRBD1 (5 bases). The V gene's germline CDR1 is MNHEY and CDR2 SVGAGI. The CDR3 extends over 14 amino acids. V lost 4 bases and J 5 bases, leaving 11 bases between the germline ends.

The chain joins TRBV28 to TRBJ2-5, with TRBD2 matching over 8 bases. From germline, CDR1 is MDHEN and CDR2 SYDVKM. The CDR3 contains 16 residues. The trim removed 2 bases at V and 1 base at J, leaving 6 bases unmatched. The CDR3 region is CASSLSMGLVQETQYF. In nucleotides, the CDR3 is TGTGCCAGCAGTTTAAGTATGGGACTAGTCCAAGAGACCCAGTACTTC.

The chain recombines TRBV10-3 with TRBJ1-2; 7 bases match TRBD1. CDR3 length: 17 residues. V trimming: 6 bases; J trimming: 0 bases; junction bases outside the gene matches: 13. Germline CDR1 is ENHRY and CDR2 is SYGVKD. The CDR3 nucleotides are TGTGCCATCAGCCCTAGAAGGGGACAGACCCCTAACTATGGCTACACCTTC. This translates into CAISPRRGQTPNYGYTF.